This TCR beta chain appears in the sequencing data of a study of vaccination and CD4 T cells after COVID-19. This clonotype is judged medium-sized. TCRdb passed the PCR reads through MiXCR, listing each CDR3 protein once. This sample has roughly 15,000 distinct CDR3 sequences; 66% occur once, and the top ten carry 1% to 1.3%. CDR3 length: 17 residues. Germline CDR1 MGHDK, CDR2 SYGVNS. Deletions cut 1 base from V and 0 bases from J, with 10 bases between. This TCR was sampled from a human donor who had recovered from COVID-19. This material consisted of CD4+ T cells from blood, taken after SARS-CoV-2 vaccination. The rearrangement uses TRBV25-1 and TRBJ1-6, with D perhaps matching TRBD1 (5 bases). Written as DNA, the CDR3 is TGTGCCAGCAGTGAATCGGGGCTGAGCTCCTATAATTCACCCCTCCACTTT. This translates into CASSESGLSSYNSPLHF.